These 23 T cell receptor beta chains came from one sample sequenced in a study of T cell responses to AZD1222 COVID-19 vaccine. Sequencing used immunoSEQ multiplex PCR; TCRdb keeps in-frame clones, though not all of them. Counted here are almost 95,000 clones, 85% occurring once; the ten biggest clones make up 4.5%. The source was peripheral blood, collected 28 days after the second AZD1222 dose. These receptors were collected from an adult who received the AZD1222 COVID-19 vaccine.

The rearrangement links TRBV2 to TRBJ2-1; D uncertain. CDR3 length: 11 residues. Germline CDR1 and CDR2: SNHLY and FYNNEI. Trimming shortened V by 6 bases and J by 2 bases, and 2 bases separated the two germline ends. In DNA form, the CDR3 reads TGTGCCAGCAGCCCCTACAATGAGCAGTTCTTC. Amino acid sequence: CASSPYNEQFF.

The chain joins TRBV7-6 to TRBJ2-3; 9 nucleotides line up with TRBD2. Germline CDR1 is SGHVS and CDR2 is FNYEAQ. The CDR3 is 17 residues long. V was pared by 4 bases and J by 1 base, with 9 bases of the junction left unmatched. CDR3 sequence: CASSSNQRGVRTDTQYF. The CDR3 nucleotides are TGTGCCAGCAGCTCCAACCAGCGGGGGGTCCGCACAGATACGCAGTATTTT. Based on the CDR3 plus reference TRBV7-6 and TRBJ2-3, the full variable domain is GAGVSQSPRYKVTKRGQDVALRCDPISGHVSLYWYRQALGQGPEFLTYFNYEAQQDKSGLPNDRFSAERPEGSISTLTIQRTEQRDSAMYRCASSSNQRGVRTDTQYFGPGTRLTVL.

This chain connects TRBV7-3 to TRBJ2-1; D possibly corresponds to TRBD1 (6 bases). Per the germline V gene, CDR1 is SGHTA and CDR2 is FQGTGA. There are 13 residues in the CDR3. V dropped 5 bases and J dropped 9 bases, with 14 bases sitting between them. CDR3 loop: CASSQGSSGEQFF. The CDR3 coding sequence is TGTGCCAGCAGCCAGGGGAGTTCGGGTGAGCAGTTCTTC.

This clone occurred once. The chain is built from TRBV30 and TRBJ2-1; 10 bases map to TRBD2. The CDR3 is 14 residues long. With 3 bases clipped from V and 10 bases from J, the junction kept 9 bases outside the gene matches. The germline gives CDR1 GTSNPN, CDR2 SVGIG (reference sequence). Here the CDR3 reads CAWSQGLAVGEQFF. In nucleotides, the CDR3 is TGTGCCTGGAGCCAAGGACTAGCGGTAGGCGAGCAGTTCTTC.

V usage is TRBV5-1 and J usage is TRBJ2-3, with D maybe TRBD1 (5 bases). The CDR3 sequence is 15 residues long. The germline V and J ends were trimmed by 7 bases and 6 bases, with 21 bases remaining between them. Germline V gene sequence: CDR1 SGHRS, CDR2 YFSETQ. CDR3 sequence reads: CASRLDSSIGDTQYF. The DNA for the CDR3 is TGCGCCAGCCGACTCGACAGTAGTATTGGGGATACGCAGTATTTT.

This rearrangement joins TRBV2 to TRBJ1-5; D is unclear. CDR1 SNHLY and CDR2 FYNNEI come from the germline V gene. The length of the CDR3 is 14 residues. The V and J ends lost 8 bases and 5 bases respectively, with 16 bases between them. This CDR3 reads CASHSSASDQPQHF. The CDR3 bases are TGTGCCAGCCACTCCTCGGCAAGTGATCAGCCCCAGCATTTT.

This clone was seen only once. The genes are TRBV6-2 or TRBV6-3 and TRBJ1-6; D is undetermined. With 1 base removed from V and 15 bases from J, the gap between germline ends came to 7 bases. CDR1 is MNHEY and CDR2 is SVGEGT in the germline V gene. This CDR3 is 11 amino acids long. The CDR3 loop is CASSYYENLHF. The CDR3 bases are TGTGCCAGCAGTTACTACGAGAACCTCCACTTT.

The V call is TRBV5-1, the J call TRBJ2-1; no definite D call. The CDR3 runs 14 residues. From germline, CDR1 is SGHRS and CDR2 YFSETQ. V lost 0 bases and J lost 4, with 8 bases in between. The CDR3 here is CASSLDILYNEQFF. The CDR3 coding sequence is TGCGCCAGCAGCTTGGACATCTTATACAATGAGCAGTTCTTC.

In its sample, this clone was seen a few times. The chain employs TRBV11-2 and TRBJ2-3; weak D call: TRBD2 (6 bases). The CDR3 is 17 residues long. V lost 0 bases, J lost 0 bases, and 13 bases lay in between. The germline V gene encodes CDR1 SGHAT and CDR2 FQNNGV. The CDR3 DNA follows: TGTGCCAGCAGCTTAGATTTAGGGGCGGGAAGCACAGATACGCAGTATTTT. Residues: CASSLDLGAGSTDTQYF.

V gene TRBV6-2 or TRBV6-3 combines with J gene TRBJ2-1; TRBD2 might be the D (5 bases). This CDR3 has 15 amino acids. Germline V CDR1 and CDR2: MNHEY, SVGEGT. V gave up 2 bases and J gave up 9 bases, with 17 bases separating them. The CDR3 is CASSYDPTTRGEQFF. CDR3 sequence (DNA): TGTGCCAGCAGTTACGACCCTACAACTAGAGGTGAGCAGTTCTTC.

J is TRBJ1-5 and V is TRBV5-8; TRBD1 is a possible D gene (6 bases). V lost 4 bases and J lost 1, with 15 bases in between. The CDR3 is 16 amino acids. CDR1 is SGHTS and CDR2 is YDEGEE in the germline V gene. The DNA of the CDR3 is TGTGCCAGCAGCGGGTGGGGGGGCGCGAGCAATCAGCCCCAGCATTTT. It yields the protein CASSGWGGASNQPQHF. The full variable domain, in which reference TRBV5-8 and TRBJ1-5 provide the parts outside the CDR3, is EAGVTQSPTHLIKTRGQQATLRCSPISGHTSVYWYQQALGLGLQFLLWYDEGEERNRGNFPPRFSGRQFPNYSSELNVNALELEDSALYLCASSGWGGASNQPQHFGDGTRLSIL.

The chain's CDR3 is CASSVDRGPYGYTF. Here the CDR3 DNA reads TGTGCCAGCAGCGTAGATAGGGGTCCCTATGGCTACACCTTC. This chain uses TRBV9 with TRBJ1-2; D is possibly TRBD1 (5 bases). Trimming removed 0 bases from V and 4 bases from J, with 10 bases in between. Per the germline V gene, CDR1 is SGDLS and CDR2 is YYNGEE. The CDR3 length is 14 residues. The full variable domain, its missing parts supplied by reference TRBV9 and TRBJ1-2, is DSGVTQTPKHLITATGQRVTLRCSPRSGDLSVYWYQQSLDQGLQFLIQYYNGEERAKGNILERFSAQQFPDLHSELNLSSLELGDSALYFCASSVDRGPYGYTFGSGTRLTVV.

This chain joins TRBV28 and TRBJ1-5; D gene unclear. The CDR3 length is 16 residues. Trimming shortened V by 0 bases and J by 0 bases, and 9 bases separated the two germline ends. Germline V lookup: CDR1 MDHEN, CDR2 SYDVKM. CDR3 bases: TGTGCCAGCAGTTTATGGAAGACAAATAGCAATCAGCCCCAGCATTTT. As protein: CASSLWKTNSNQPQHF.

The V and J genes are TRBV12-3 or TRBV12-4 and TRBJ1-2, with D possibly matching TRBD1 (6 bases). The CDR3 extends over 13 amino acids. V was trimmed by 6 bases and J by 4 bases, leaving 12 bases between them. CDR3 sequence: CASSTTGAYGYTF. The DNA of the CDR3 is TGTGCCAGCAGCACGACAGGCGCCTATGGCTACACCTTC.

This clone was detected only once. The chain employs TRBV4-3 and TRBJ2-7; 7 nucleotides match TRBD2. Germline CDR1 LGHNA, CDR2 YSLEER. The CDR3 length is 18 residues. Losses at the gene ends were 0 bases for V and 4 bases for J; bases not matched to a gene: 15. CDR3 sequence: CASSQDWDGGSQLYEQYF. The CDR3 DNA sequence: TGCGCCAGCAGCCAAGATTGGGACGGCGGGAGTCAACTTTACGAGCAGTACTTC.

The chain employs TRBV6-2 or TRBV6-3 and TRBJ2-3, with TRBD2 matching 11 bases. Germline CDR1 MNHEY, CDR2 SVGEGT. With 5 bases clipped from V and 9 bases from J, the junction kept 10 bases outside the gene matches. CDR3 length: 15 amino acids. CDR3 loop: CASSPGGLAVPTQYF. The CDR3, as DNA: TGTGCCAGCAGTCCCGGGGGACTAGCGGTCCCAACGCAGTATTTT.

The CDR3 DNA is TGTGCCAGCAGTTCCAGGGTAGGGGTCGGAAACATTCAGTACTTC. Translation: CASSSRVGVGNIQYF. The chain has TRBV28 and TRBJ2-4; tentative D call: TRBD1 (5 bases). Trimming removed 4 bases from V and 6 bases from J, with 16 bases in between. The CDR3 is made up of 15 amino acids. In germline, CDR1 is MDHEN, CDR2 SYDVKM.

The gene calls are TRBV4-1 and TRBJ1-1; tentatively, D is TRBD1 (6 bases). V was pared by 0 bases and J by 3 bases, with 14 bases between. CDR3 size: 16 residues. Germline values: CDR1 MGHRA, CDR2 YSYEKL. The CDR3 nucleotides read TGCGCCAGCAGCCAAGATGACTTGGCAGGGGACACTGAAGCTTTCTTT. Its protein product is CASSQDDLAGDTEAFF.

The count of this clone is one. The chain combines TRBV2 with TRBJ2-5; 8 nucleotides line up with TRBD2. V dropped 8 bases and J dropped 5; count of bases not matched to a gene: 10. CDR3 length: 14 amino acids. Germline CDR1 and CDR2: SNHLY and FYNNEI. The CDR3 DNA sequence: TGTGCCAGCCTTAGCGGGGCTGCCGGGGAGACCCAGTACTTC. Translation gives CASLSGAAGETQYF.

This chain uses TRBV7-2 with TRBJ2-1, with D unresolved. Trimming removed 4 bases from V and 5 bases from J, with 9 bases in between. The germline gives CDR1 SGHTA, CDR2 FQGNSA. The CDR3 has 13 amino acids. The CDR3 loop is CASSWAVDNEQFF. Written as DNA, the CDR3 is TGTGCCAGCAGCTGGGCGGTAGACAATGAGCAGTTCTTC.

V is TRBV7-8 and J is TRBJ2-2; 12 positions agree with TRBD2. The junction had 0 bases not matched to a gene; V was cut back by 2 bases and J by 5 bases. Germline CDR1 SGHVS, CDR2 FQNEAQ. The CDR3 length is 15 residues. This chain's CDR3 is CASSLTSGRTGELFF. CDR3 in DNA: TGTGCCAGCAGCTTAACTAGCGGGAGGACCGGGGAGCTGTTTTTT.

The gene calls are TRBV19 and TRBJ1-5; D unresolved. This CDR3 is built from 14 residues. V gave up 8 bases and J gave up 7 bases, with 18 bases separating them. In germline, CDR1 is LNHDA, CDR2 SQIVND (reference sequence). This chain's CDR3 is CASGDMWAWQPQHF. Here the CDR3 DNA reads TGTGCCAGTGGTGATATGTGGGCCTGGCAGCCCCAGCATTTT.

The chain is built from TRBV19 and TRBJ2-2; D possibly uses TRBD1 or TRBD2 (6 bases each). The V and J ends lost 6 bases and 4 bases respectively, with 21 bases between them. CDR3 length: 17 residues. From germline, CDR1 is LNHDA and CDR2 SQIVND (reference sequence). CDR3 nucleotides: TGTGCCAGTAGCCCTAGGGGGGCCCACGACAGCACCGGGGAGCTGTTTTTT. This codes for CASSPRGAHDSTGELFF.